The 30 T cell receptor beta chains below all came from one sample that was sequenced in a study of T cells after yellow fever vaccination. One entry per CDR3 protein results from TCRdb running MiXCR on the 5' RACE reads. The sample consists of some 220,000 distinct CDR3 sequences, 2.5% to 3.5% of them appearing once. The sample consisted of CD4+ T cells sorted from PBMCs, taken 10 days after the yellow fever booster vaccination. The receptors were sampled from a man younger than 30 who received the YFV17D yellow fever vaccine.

This clonotype was seen repeatedly, ten times or more. The rearrangement joins TRBV5-1 to TRBJ2-1; tentative D call: TRBD2 (5 bases). Between the trimmed V and J ends, which lost 4 bases and 2 bases, there was a span of 13 bases. This CDR3 comprises 15 residues. In germline, CDR1 is SGHRS, CDR2 YFSETQ. The chain's CDR3 is CASSGGLPPYNEQFF. CDR3 nucleotide sequence: TGCGCCAGCAGCGGAGGACTGCCGCCCTACAATGAGCAGTTCTTC.

This clonotype showed up many times. The chain uses TRBV6-2 or TRBV6-3 and TRBJ1-1; perhaps TRBD1 as D (5 bases). V was trimmed by 6 bases and J by 4 bases, leaving 9 bases between them. Looked up from germline, CDR1 is MNHEY and CDR2 is SVGEGT. The CDR3 has 12 residues. This CDR3 is CASRQGGTEAFF. The CDR3 DNA sequence: TGTGCCAGCAGGCAGGGAGGCACTGAAGCTTTCTTT.

This clonotype was detected many times. This chain joins TRBV6-2 or TRBV6-3 and TRBJ2-5, with 7 bases fitting TRBD2. The CDR3 totals 14 residues. V shed 7 bases, J shed 4 bases, and the junction held 9 bases outside the gene matches. Germline CDR1 MNHEY, CDR2 SVGEGT. The CDR3 nucleotides read TGTGCCAGCACCTACGGGACTACCTCAGAGACCCAGTACTTC. Translated, it gives CASTYGTTSETQYF.

This clonotype was counted a few times. The rearrangement joins TRBV10-3 to TRBJ1-2; 9 nucleotides line up with TRBD1. V gave up 1 base and J gave up 4 bases; unmatched junction bases: 4. Germline CDR1 reads ENHRY; CDR2 reads SYGVKD. The CDR3 is 15 residues long. The CDR3 DNA sequence: TGTGCCATCAGTGAGTTACCGGGACAGGGCTATGGCTACACCTTC. Encoded protein: CAISELPGQGYGYTF.

The V call is TRBV4-3, the J call TRBJ2-5; D might be TRBD1 (7 bases). Per the germline V gene, CDR1 is LGHNA and CDR2 is YSLEER. V was clipped by 9 bases and J by 6 bases, with 17 bases between them. The CDR3 loop spans 13 amino acids. The CDR3 bases are TGCGCCAGTGGAGGGACAGTTAGTCAGACCCAGTACTTC. This translates into CASGGTVSQTQYF.

The chain carries TRBV7-2 and TRBJ2-7; D is uncertain. Germline values: CDR1 SGHTA, CDR2 FQGNSA. V dropped 0 bases and J dropped 3 bases, with 15 bases sitting between them. The CDR3 contains 16 residues. The CDR3 reads CASSLARHFGNYEQYF. In nucleotides, the CDR3 is TGTGCCAGCAGCTTAGCGCGTCACTTCGGCAACTACGAGCAGTACTTC.

The gene calls are TRBV4-1 and TRBJ1-2; possibly TRBD1 for D (5 bases). The CDR3 runs 16 residues. The V end lost 4 bases, the J end lost 4 bases, and 19 bases lay between the germline ends. Germline assignment: CDR1 MGHRA and CDR2 YSYEKL. The CDR3 region has the DNA TGCGCCAGCAGCCGAACAACGGGAGGGGACTTCTATGGCTACACCTTC. As protein: CASSRTTGGDFYGYTF.

This clonotype was seen many times. The V and J genes are TRBV7-2 and TRBJ2-7; 11 positions match TRBD1. Germline CDR1 reads SGHTA; CDR2 reads FQGNSA. CDR3 length: 13 residues. J was trimmed by 4 bases and V by 6 bases; bases with no gene match: 2. CDR3 nucleotides: TGTGCCAGCAGTCGGGACAGGGGGTACGAGCAGTACTTC. Its translation: CASSRDRGYEQYF.

This clonotype was seen repeatedly, ten times or more. The chain has TRBV20-1 and TRBJ2-3, with 10 bases matching TRBD2. The CDR3 is 14 amino acids. The J segment lost 1 base and the V segment lost 5 bases, leaving 3 bases of the junction unmatched. Germline-derived CDR1 and CDR2 are DFQATT and SNEGSKA (reference sequence). The chain's CDR3 is CSADTSGGTDTQYF. As DNA, the CDR3 is TGCAGTGCTGACACTAGCGGGGGCACAGATACGCAGTATTTT.

This clonotype came up many times. The CDR3, as DNA: TGTGCCAGCAGCCTATGGGGAGTGGGCGATGAGCAGTTCTTC. Translating it yields CASSLWGVGDEQFF. The rearrangement uses TRBV12-3 or TRBV12-4 and TRBJ2-1, with D maybe TRBD2 (5 bases). The CDR3 contains 14 residues. Trimming left V 6 bases short and J 8 bases short, with 17 bases between.

Regarding this clonotype: One base away lies a much larger clone, so this may be a sequencing read error. The genes are TRBV5-1 and TRBJ2-5, with D hard to call. CDR3 size: 13 residues. Germline V gene data show CDR1 as SGHRS and CDR2 as YFSETQ. CDR3 nucleotide sequence: TGCGCCAGCAGCTCGGCCACATTAGAGACCCGGTACTTC. This gives the protein CASSSATLETRYF. Looking up the rest from reference TRBV5-1 and TRBJ2-5 gives the full variable domain: KAGVTQTPRYLIKTRGQQVTLSCSPISGHRSVSWYQQTPGQGLQFLFEYFSETQRNKGNFPGRFSGRQFSNSRSEMNVSTLELGDSALYLCASSSATLETRYFGPGTRLLVL.

The genes are TRBV18 and TRBJ2-1, with 7 bases lining up with TRBD2. Trimming removed 1 base from V and 0 bases from J; junction bases left unmatched: 9. The CDR3 is 18 residues long. In germline, CDR1 is KGHSH, CDR2 LQKENI. The CDR3 is CASSPRTGGLPSYNEQFF. The CDR3 DNA reads TGTGCCAGCTCACCACGGACGGGGGGTCTCCCCTCCTACAATGAGCAGTTCTTC.

This clonotype came up many times. This sequence joins TRBV5-1 and TRBJ1-1, with no clear D. Germline V gene sequence: CDR1 SGHRS, CDR2 YFSETQ. V dropped 0 bases and J dropped 1 base, with 10 bases sitting between them. This CDR3 comprises 15 residues. This CDR3 is CASSLEGYENTEAFF. CDR3 nucleotide sequence: TGCGCCAGCAGCTTGGAGGGATATGAGAACACTGAAGCTTTCTTT.

This clonotype was seen ten or more times. The chain couples TRBV29-1 to TRBJ1-3; D is ambiguous. The length of the CDR3 is 13 residues. Trimming removed 4 bases at V and 3 bases at J, with 10 bases between. Germline assignment: CDR1 SQVTM and CDR2 ANQGSEA. The CDR3 DNA sequence: TGCAGCGTTGCTCCGGGGAATGGAAACACCATATATTTT. It translates to CSVAPGNGNTIYF.

This clonotype was recorded only once. The genes are TRBV6-5 and TRBJ1-2; D uncertain. The CDR3 totals 15 residues. V lost 4 bases and J lost 2, with 14 bases in between. Germline assignment: CDR1 MNHEY and CDR2 SVGAGI. The CDR3 nucleotides read TGTGCCAGCAGTTCCTCACGGCGAGGGAACTATGGCTACACCTTC. Residues: CASSSSRRGNYGYTF.

The sample holds a few counts of this clonotype. The chain is built from TRBV2 and TRBJ2-1; D gene ambiguous. V was pared by 4 bases and J by 5 bases, with 12 bases between. CDR1 SNHLY and CDR2 FYNNEI come from the germline V gene. The CDR3 is made up of 14 amino acids. CDR3 residues: CASSVRRTDNEQFF. The CDR3 DNA is TGTGCCAGCAGTGTTCGAAGGACCGACAATGAGCAGTTCTTC.

The sample holds many counts of this clonotype. The J gene is TRBJ1-5, the V gene TRBV7-2; D gene uncertain. Germline V CDR1 and CDR2: SGHTA, FQGNSA. V dropped 1 base and J dropped 13 bases, with 11 bases sitting between them. CDR3 length equals 12 residues. Here the CDR3 reads CASSLVGQSQHF. The CDR3, as DNA: TGTGCCAGCAGCTTAGTAGGGCAATCTCAGCATTTT.

This clonotype was observed at least ten times. Germline and junction disagree at one end, which may indicate a read error. This rearrangement joins TRBV5-1 to TRBJ1-5; the D gene is possibly TRBD1 (5 bases). Germline lookup yields CDR1 SGHRS and CDR2 YFSETQ. There are 15 residues in the CDR3. CDR3 nucleotides: TGTGCCAGCAGCTTAGCAGGGTACAGCAATCAGCCCCAGCATTTT. Encoded protein: CASSLAGYSNQPQHF.

At least ten counts were recorded for this clonotype. The rearrangement joins TRBV6-1 to TRBJ2-4; weak D call: TRBD2 (6 bases). The V and J ends lost 10 bases and 8 bases respectively, with 15 bases between them. CDR3 length: 12 residues. From germline, CDR1 is MNHNS and CDR2 SASEGT. Here the CDR3 reads CATRTPGDIQYF. The CDR3 DNA reads as TGTGCCACCCGGACCCCGGGAGACATTCAGTACTTC.

This clonotype was found many times. The chain links TRBV7-2 to TRBJ1-1, with D hard to call. The length of the CDR3 is 12 residues. The V end was cut by 5 bases, the J end by 10 bases, with 14 bases between. CDR1 is SGHTA and CDR2 is FQGNSA in the germline V gene. The CDR3 reads CASSPAGRRAFF. CDR3 DNA: TGTGCCAGCAGCCCAGCAGGCAGGAGAGCTTTCTTT. The whole variable domain, filled in from reference TRBV7-2 and TRBJ1-1, reads GAGVSQSPSNKVTEKGKDVELRCDPISGHTALYWYRQSLGQGLEFLIYFQGNSAPDKSGLPSDRFSAERTGGSVSTLTIQRTQQEDSAVYLCASSPAGRRAFFGQGTRLTVV.

The V call is TRBV7-2, the J call TRBJ1-3, with TRBD1 as a possible D gene (5 bases). From germline, CDR1 is SGHTA and CDR2 FQGNSA. This CDR3 contains 12 residues. With 6 bases removed from V and 4 bases from J, the gap between germline ends came to 7 bases. The CDR3 sequence is CASRPGGNTIYF. CDR3 bases: TGTGCCAGCAGGCCAGGGGGAAACACCATATATTTT.

Many counts were recorded for this clonotype. The CDR3: CASRSRLSGDRHEQYF. The CDR3 nucleotides read TGCGCCAGCAGGTCCCGCTTGTCAGGGGATCGACACGAGCAGTACTTC. The chain links TRBV5-1 to TRBJ2-7; a possible D gene is TRBD1 (6 bases). CDR3 size: 16 residues. Trimming took off 5 bases at V and 5 bases at J, with 23 bases between the two ends. The germline V gene has CDR1 SGHRS and CDR2 YFSETQ.

This clonotype was seen repeatedly, ten times or more. The chain carries TRBV6-2 or TRBV6-3 and TRBJ2-7, with D possibly matching TRBD2 (5 bases). From germline, CDR1 is MNHEY and CDR2 SVGEGT. V was cut by 5 bases and J by 4 bases, with 9 bases left in between. The CDR3 totals 12 residues. For the CDR3, the DNA is TGTGCCAGCAGTACCCCGGGGTACGAGCAGTACGTC. Amino acids: CASSTPGYEQYV.

In this sample, this clonotype turned up a few times. The chain couples TRBV7-9 to TRBJ1-2; perhaps TRBD1 as D (6 bases). Germline V gene sequence: CDR1 SEHNR, CDR2 FQNEAQ (reference sequence). The germline V and J ends were trimmed by 5 bases and 5 bases, with 15 bases remaining between them. The CDR3 is 14 residues long. The CDR3 sequence: CASSLGGRDYGYTF. In DNA form, the CDR3 reads TGTGCCAGCAGCCTAGGGGGGCGTGATTATGGCTACACCTTC.

This clonotype came up many times. The rearrangement links TRBV5-1 to TRBJ2-1, with D perhaps being TRBD1 or TRBD2 (5 bases each). The germline CDR1 and CDR2 sequences are SGHRS and YFSETQ. This CDR3 comprises 16 residues. Trimming took 0 bases from V and 3 from J, leaving 13 bases between them. The CDR3 DNA sequence: TGCGCCAGCAGCTTGGGGGGGAACAGTAACTACAATGAGCAGTTCTTC. As protein: CASSLGGNSNYNEQFF.

This clonotype was observed at least ten times. This chain links TRBV20-1 with TRBJ2-6, with 9 nucleotides matching TRBD1. Germline V gene data show CDR1 as DFQATT and CDR2 as SNEGSKA (reference sequence). The CDR3 runs 16 residues. V shed 6 bases, J shed 4 bases, and the junction held 10 bases outside the gene matches. The DNA of the CDR3 is TGCAGTGCCGTTCCACAGGGGGCGCCCGGGGCCAACGTCCTGACTTTC. This codes for CSAVPQGAPGANVLTF.

In this sample, this clonotype turned up many times. V and J are TRBV20-1 and TRBJ2-2; D is possibly TRBD1 (6 bases). The CDR3 length is 14 residues. Germline assignment: CDR1 DFQATT and CDR2 SNEGSKA (reference sequence). The V gene lost 6 bases and the J gene lost 5 bases, with 16 bases spanning the gap. CDR3 sequence reads: CSASQGQLTGELFF. CDR3 DNA: TGCAGTGCCAGCCAGGGGCAATTAACCGGGGAGCTGTTTTTT.

This clonotype was detected ten times or more. The V call is TRBV5-5, the J call TRBJ2-2; TRBD2 aligns across 15 bases. Germline CDR1 is SGHKS and CDR2 is YYEKEE (reference sequence). This CDR3 spans 20 amino acids. After removal of 4 bases from V and 4 bases from J, the junction contained 14 bases not matched to a gene. In DNA, the CDR3 is TGTGCCAGCAGCCTATCCCCCGGACTAGCGGGGGGGCGGGCCACCGGGGAGCTGTTTTTT. This encodes CASSLSPGLAGGRATGELFF.

There are many counts of this clonotype. The gene calls are TRBV12-3 or TRBV12-4 and TRBJ2-3; D not resolved. CDR3 length: 11 residues. With 5 bases removed from V and 7 bases from J, the gap between germline ends came to 7 bases. CDR3 sequence reads: CASSLLHTQYF. The CDR3 coding sequence is TGTGCCAGCAGTCTACTGCATACGCAGTATTTT.

V usage is TRBV5-1 and J usage is TRBJ1-1, with 7 bases identical to TRBD1. The CDR3 length is 15 residues. Germline V CDR1 and CDR2: SGHRS, YFSETQ. Trimming removed 4 bases from V and 1 base from J; junction bases left unmatched: 7. The CDR3 protein is CASSTQGTANTEAFF. The CDR3 DNA follows: TGCGCCAGCAGCACGCAGGGGACAGCGAACACTGAAGCTTTCTTT. Drawing the rest from reference TRBV5-1 and TRBJ1-1, the complete variable domain is KAGVTQTPRYLIKTRGQQVTLSCSPISGHRSVSWYQQTPGQGLQFLFEYFSETQRNKGNFPGRFSGRQFSNSRSEMNVSTLELGDSALYLCASSTQGTANTEAFFGQGTRLTVV.